This record covers a single TCR beta chain. Its antigen target is currently unknown. No base qualities exist here, and no much larger clone lies one base off it. High-throughput TCR beta sequencing profiled peripheral blood CD8+ and CD4+ T cells from healthy donors, Susac syndrome patients and multiple sclerosis patients. Healthy donors were included as age- and sex-matched controls. CD8+ TEMRA cells were enriched by FACS, while bulk CD8+ and CD4+ T cells were purified by magnetic negative isolation. Blood was drawn into EDTA tubes, processed within 24 hours, and PBMCs were isolated by density gradient centrifugation. PBMCs intended for TCR sequencing were cryopreserved in liquid nitrogen and were subsequently thawed in a 37 degrees C water bath. A purity of at least 90% was achieved for sorted or isolated CD4+, CD8+ and CD8+ TEMRA cells. The data belong to a study of CD8 T cells in Susac syndrome (dated by TCRdb to the late 2010s). Regarding the study in general: Whether CD8+ T cell activation and differentiation in Susac syndrome was antigen driven was tested using repertoire sequencing.

Based on the germline V gene (reference sequence), the CDR1 and CDR2 sequences are LNHNV and YYDKDF. Trimming removed 0 bases from V and 4 bases from J, leaving 6 bases between the germline ends. From its cysteine to its phenylalanine, the CDR3 spans 13 amino acids. The read is trimmed to its CDR3 DNA, 39 bases read in frame from base 1. RNA was extracted with the RNeasy kit and about 0.5 to 1 ug was reverse transcribed using random hexamers. The immunoSEQ multiplex PCR assay, covering 54 Vbeta and 13 Jbeta segments, was used to amplify TCR beta CDR3 regions. PCR amplification bias was corrected using a synthetic template baseline for primer optimization and computational correction. On the study's bioinformatics: Reads were assigned to V, D and J genes according to IMGT and analyzed in immunoSEQ Analyzer, with only productive sequences retained. Clonality was computed as one minus Shannon entropy normalized by log2 of the number of productive unique sequences. For each patient and control, public and private clones were evaluated within the 100 most prevalent clones. Susac-specific clones were defined as absent from healthy and MS cohorts, approximately 1,000 published viral clones and other ImmuneACCESS disease sequences. TCRdb trimmed the raw reads at Q25, called clones with MiXCR and kept productive beta chains. Rows are combined by CDR3 protein, so each entry shows the most common genes and DNA. The V and J calls were not made by the authors but by TCRdb's processing. Present in this sample are approximately 150,000 distinct CDR3 sequences, roughly 95% of which were seen just once. The top ten clonotypes cover over 0.07% of the sample.

What the study reported, not specific to this receptor: The study acknowledged that relatively few individuals were included in the TCR sequencing and HLA analysis.

The clonotype was recovered from a human donor in good health. The chain joins TRBV15 to TRBJ1-2; there is no confident call for the D gene. Sequenced input: CD4+ T cells from PBMCs. The nucleotide sequence is given as TGTGCCACCAGCAGAGATAAGGGCTATGGCTACACCTTC. It specifies CATSRDKGYGYTF.